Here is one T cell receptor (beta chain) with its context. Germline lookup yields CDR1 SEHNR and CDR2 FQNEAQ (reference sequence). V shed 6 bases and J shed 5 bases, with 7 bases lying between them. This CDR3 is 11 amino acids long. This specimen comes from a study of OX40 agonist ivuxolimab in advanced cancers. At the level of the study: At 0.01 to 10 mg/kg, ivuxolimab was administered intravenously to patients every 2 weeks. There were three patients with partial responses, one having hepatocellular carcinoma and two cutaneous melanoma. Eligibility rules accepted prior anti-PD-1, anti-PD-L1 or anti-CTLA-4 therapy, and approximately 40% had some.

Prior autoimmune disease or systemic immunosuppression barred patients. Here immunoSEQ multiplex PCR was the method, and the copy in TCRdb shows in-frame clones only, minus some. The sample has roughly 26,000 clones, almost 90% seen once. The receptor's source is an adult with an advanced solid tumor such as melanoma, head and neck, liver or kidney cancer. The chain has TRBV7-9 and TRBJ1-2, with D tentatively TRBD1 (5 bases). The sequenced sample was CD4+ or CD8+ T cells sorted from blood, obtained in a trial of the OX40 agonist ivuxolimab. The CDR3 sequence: CASRGVYGYTF. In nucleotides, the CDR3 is TGTGCCAGCAGGGGGGTTTATGGCTACACCTTC. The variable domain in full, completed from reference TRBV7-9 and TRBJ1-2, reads DTGVSQNPRHKITKRGQNVTFRCDPISEHNRLYWYRQTLGQGPEFLTYFQNEAQLEKSRLLSDRFSAERPKGSFSTLEIQRTEQGDSAMYLCASRGVYGYTFGSGTRLTVV.